These T cell receptor beta chains were read from a single sample in a study of shared clonotypes between healthy human individuals. Measured with immunoSEQ multiplex PCR; TCRdb has only the in-frame clones, and not every one. The data show about 2.3 million clones, with just under 95% seen just once and approximately 0.4% held by the top ten. The sample was naive CD4+ T cells from PBMCs. These receptors originate from a man younger than 30 in good health. Some clones in this sample may be carry-over from other donors' samples. Each CDR3 is given with its conserved first and last residue. Each record gives: J gene, clone size, V gene, D gene, CDR3 protein, CDR3 DNA. A D gene is named only where the DNA matches it firmly. Rows give clone size only sometimes, using once, few, many, or a class for an expanded clone.

J: TRBJ2-7
size: once
V: TRBV4-1
D: TRBD2
CDR3: CASSQAYLGLAPYEQYF
DNA: TGCGCCAGCAGCCAAGCCTATCTGGGACTAGCGCCGTACGAGCAGTACTTC

J: TRBJ2-7
size: .
V: TRBV18
D: TRBD1
CDR3: CASSRGQGAIYEQYF
DNA: TGTGCCAGCTCACGTGGGCAGGGGGCTATCTACGAGCAGTACTTC

J: TRBJ2-1
size: .
V: TRBV4-2
D: .
CDR3: CASSRNWAVPPNEQFF
DNA: TGTGCCAGCAGCCGAAACTGGGCTGTGCCACCCAATGAGCAGTTCTTC

J: TRBJ2-5
size: once
V: TRBV15
D: TRBD1
CDR3: CATSGGTGLNQETQYF
DNA: TGTGCCACCAGCGGGGGGACAGGATTAAACCAAGAGACCCAGTACTTC

J: TRBJ2-1
size: .
V: TRBV11-3
D: .
CDR3: CASSLQSSYNEQFF
DNA: TGTGCCAGCAGCCTCCAGAGCTCCTACAATGAGCAGTTCTTC

J: TRBJ1-2
size: .
V: TRBV15
D: .
CDR3: CATSRVRTGTSNAYTF
DNA: TGTGCCACCAGCAGAGTAAGAACCGGGACCTCGAATGCCTACACCTTC

J: TRBJ2-3
size: .
V: TRBV9
D: .
CDR3: CASSLSTDTQYF
DNA: TGTGCCAGCAGCCTTAGCACAGATACGCAGTATTTT

J: TRBJ2-1
size: .
V: TRBV2
D: TRBD2
CDR3: CASSEYPRTSCFF
DNA: TGTGCCAGCAGTGAATACCCCCGGACTAGTTGTTTCTTC

J: TRBJ2-7
size: .
V: TRBV6-1
D: TRBD2
CDR3: CASRPGLAGTYEQYF
DNA: TGTGCCAGCAGGCCGGGACTAGCGGGAACCTACGAGCAGTACTTC

J: TRBJ1-5
size: .
V: TRBV30
D: .
CDR3: CAWMNGRRKGNQPQHF
DNA: TGTGCCTGGATGAACGGGAGGCGTAAGGGCAATCAGCCCCAGCATTTT

J: TRBJ1-2
size: .
V: TRBV19
D: .
CDR3: CASSLGDYGYTF
DNA: TGTGCCAGTAGTTTGGGAGATTATGGCTACACCTTC

J: TRBJ1-5
size: few
V: TRBV6-1
D: .
CDR3: CASSEVQPQHF
DNA: TGTGCCAGCAGTGAAGTTCAGCCCCAGCATTTT

J: TRBJ1-1
size: .
V: TRBV6-1
D: .
CDR3: CASRRGESTEAFF
DNA: TGTGCCAGCAGGAGGGGGGAATCCACTGAAGCTTTCTTT

J: TRBJ2-7
size: .
V: TRBV4-3
D: .
CDR3: CASSQDQSFYEQYF
DNA: TGCGCCAGCAGCCAAGATCAGAGTTTCTACGAGCAGTACTTC

J: TRBJ2-7
size: .
V: TRBV9
D: .
CDR3: CASSVDGGSSYEQYF
DNA: TGTGCCAGCAGCGTAGATGGGGGGAGCTCCTACGAGCAGTACTTC

J: TRBJ2-5
size: .
V: TRBV28
D: TRBD1
CDR3: CASSRRDRGQETQYF
DNA: TGTGCCAGCAGTCGGAGAGACAGGGGGCAAGAGACCCAGTACTTC

J: TRBJ2-2
size: .
V: TRBV19
D: .
CDR3: CASTPTTVTGELFF
DNA: TGTGCCAGTACCCCGACGACAGTCACCGGGGAGCTGTTTTTT

J: TRBJ2-6
size: .
V: TRBV7-9
D: .
CDR3: CASSIGVAGPPARVLTF
DNA: TGTGCCAGCAGCATAGGGGTTGCAGGACCCCCCGCCAGAGTCCTGACTTTC

J: TRBJ2-3
size: .
V: TRBV28
D: .
CDR3: CASSQPNLNSLGDTQYF
DNA: TGTGCCAGCAGCCAACCAAATTTGAACTCCTTGGGGGATACGCAGTATTTT

J: TRBJ1-3
size: .
V: TRBV7-6
D: .
CDR3: CASSLVNRDSGNTIYF
DNA: TGTGCCAGCAGCTTAGTAAACAGGGATTCTGGAAACACCATATATTTT

J: TRBJ1-1
size: .
V: TRBV6-8
D: .
CDR3: CASSYSRRMNTEAFF
DNA: TGTGCCAGCAGTTACTCGAGGCGGATGAACACTGAAGCTTTCTTT

J: TRBJ2-5
size: .
V: TRBV7-9
D: .
CDR3: CASSLSGSRMETQYF
DNA: TGTGCCAGCAGCCTATCGGGGAGCAGGATGGAGACCCAGTACTTC

J: TRBJ2-2
size: .
V: TRBV28
D: .
CDR3: CASSLLTPLGGLFF
DNA: TGTGCCAGCAGTCTATTGACACCTCTGGGTGGGCTGTTTTTT

J: TRBJ1-1
size: .
V: TRBV7-6
D: .
CDR3: CASSSYDRRNEAFF
DNA: TGTGCCAGCAGCTCGTACGACAGACGTAATGAAGCTTTCTTT

J: TRBJ2-7
size: .
V: TRBV13
D: .
CDR3: CASSPRRPYEQYF
DNA: TGTGCCAGCAGCCCCCGCCGGCCCTACGAGCAGTACTTC

J: TRBJ1-5
size: .
V: TRBV5-1
D: .
CDR3: CASSLLPNSNQPQHF
DNA: TGCGCCAGCAGCTTGTTACCGAATAGCAATCAGCCCCAGCATTTT

J: TRBJ1-1
size: .
V: TRBV10-3
D: .
CDR3: CAIRTTGNTEAFF
DNA: TGTGCCATCAGGACGACAGGGAACACTGAAGCTTTCTTT

J: TRBJ2-1
size: .
V: TRBV5-1
D: TRBD1
CDR3: CASSTGQGAGDNEQFF
DNA: TGCGCCAGCAGCACCGGACAGGGGGCTGGCGACAATGAGCAGTTCTTC

J: TRBJ2-5
size: .
V: TRBV10-3
D: TRBD2
CDR3: CAISAQGAGGPGTQYF
DNA: TGTGCCATCAGCGCCCAGGGAGCGGGAGGGCCGGGGACCCAGTACTTC

J: TRBJ1-5
size: .
V: TRBV7-9
D: .
CDR3: CASSSNGTANQPQHF
DNA: TGTGCCAGCAGTTCAAACGGTACGGCCAATCAGCCCCAGCATTTT

J: TRBJ1-2
size: .
V: TRBV20-1
D: .
CDR3: CSARVGYGYTF
DNA: TGCAGTGCTAGAGTCGGGTATGGCTACACCTTC

J: TRBJ1-1
size: .
V: TRBV30
D: .
CDR3: CAWSVQRTEAFF
DNA: TGTGCCTGGAGTGTACAAAGGACTGAAGCTTTCTTT

J: TRBJ2-3
size: few
V: TRBV10-1
D: .
CDR3: CASSDGAGVTDTQYF
DNA: TGCGCCAGCAGTGACGGGGCAGGGGTCACAGATACGCAGTATTTT

J: TRBJ2-4
size: .
V: TRBV18
D: TRBD2
CDR3: CASSPGLAGGTGIQYF
DNA: TGTGCCAGCTCGCCGGGCCTAGCGGGAGGCACTGGCATTCAGTACTTC

J: TRBJ1-1
size: .
V: TRBV5-1
D: TRBD1
CDR3: CASSRDSSNTEAFF
DNA: TGCGCCAGCAGCCGGGACAGCTCGAACACTGAAGCTTTCTTT

J: TRBJ1-2
size: .
V: TRBV2
D: .
CDR3: CASSEGRGSGYTF
DNA: TGTGCCAGCAGTGAAGGGAGGGGGAGCGGCTACACCTTC

J: TRBJ2-7
size: .
V: TRBV5-6
D: .
CDR3: CASSSSRAGEQYF
DNA: TGTGCCAGCAGCTCCTCGAGGGCCGGCGAGCAGTACTTC

J: TRBJ2-7
size: .
V: TRBV7-2
D: .
CDR3: CASSSQVGAGLSYEQYF
DNA: TGTGCCAGCAGCTCACAGGTGGGAGCGGGCCTCTCCTACGAGCAGTACTTC

J: TRBJ1-1
size: once
V: TRBV5-8
D: TRBD1
CDR3: CASSGGQGANAFF
DNA: TGTGCCAGCAGCGGGGGACAGGGGGCAAACGCTTTCTTT

J: TRBJ1-2
size: .
V: TRBV5-6
D: .
CDR3: CASSPERFSRLEWDGYTF
DNA: TGTGCCAGCAGCCCGGAGAGGTTTAGCAGGCTGGAGTGGGATGGCTACACCTTC

J: TRBJ2-7
size: .
V: TRBV19
D: TRBD2
CDR3: CASSVHLAGGSYEQYF
DNA: TGTGCCAGTAGTGTCCACCTAGCGGGTGGGTCCTACGAGCAGTACTTC

J: TRBJ1-1
size: .
V: TRBV7-9
D: TRBD1
CDR3: CASSGGTGVMNTEAFF
DNA: TGTGCCAGCAGCGGTGGGACAGGGGTCATGAACACTGAAGCTTTCTTT

J: TRBJ2-7
size: .
V: TRBV28
D: TRBD1
CDR3: CASSNRGLYEQYF
DNA: TGTGCCAGCAGCAACAGGGGGCTCTACGAGCAGTACTTC

J: TRBJ1-5
size: .
V: TRBV6-1
D: .
CDR3: CASIGGDPNQPQHF
DNA: TGTGCCAGCATTGGGGGGGACCCTAATCAGCCCCAGCATTTT

J: TRBJ2-1
size: .
V: TRBV18
D: .
CDR3: CASSPPLGVDEQFF
DNA: TGTGCCAGCTCACCACCCTTAGGGGTCGATGAGCAGTTCTTC

J: TRBJ1-5
size: .
V: TRBV27
D: .
CDR3: CASSGTSYSNQPQHF
DNA: TGTGCCAGTTCCGGGACATCGTATAGCAATCAGCCCCAGCATTTT

J: TRBJ2-2
size: .
V: TRBV2
D: .
CDR3: CASSEQSPNTGELFF
DNA: TGTGCCAGCAGTGAGCAGTCCCCGAACACCGGGGAGCTGTTTTTT

J: TRBJ2-2
size: .
V: TRBV13
D: TRBD2
CDR3: CASSLPASGRVPRTGELFF
DNA: TGTGCCAGCAGTCTCCCGGCTAGCGGGAGGGTCCCTCGGACCGGGGAGCTGTTTTTT